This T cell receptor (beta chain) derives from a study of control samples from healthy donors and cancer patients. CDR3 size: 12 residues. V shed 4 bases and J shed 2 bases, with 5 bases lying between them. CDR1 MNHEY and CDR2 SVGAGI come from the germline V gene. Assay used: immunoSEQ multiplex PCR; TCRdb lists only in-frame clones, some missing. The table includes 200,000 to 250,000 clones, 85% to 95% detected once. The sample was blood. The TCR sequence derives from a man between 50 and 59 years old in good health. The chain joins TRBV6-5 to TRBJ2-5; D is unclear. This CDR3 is CASSSPQETQYF. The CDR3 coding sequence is TGTGCCAGCAGTTCGCCTCAAGAGACCCAGTACTTC.